This TCR beta chain was recorded in a study of T cell clusters in autoimmune cytopenias. TRB was amplified from about 270 ng of peripheral blood genomic DNA per sample. Study observations and caveats: Physiological T cell clusters of healthy donors were apparently absent in primary autoimmune cytopenia patients.

One tube held mixed TRB-A and TRB-B primer pools for touch-down PCR. TCRdb reprocessed the multiplex PCR reads and reports one entry per CDR3 protein, with no DNA. In all, the sample yields 4,000 or so distinct CDR3 sequences. Frequency places this clonotype as medium-sized. The target antigen is unknown. From germline, CDR1 is LNHDA and CDR2 SQIVND (reference sequence). The CDR3 length is 17 residues. The data also belong to a second study, concerning T cell repertoires in aging, cancer and after chemotherapy.

The receptor was derived from a human donor in good health. The sample comprised peripheral blood. This chain joins TRBV19 and TRBJ2-7; absent DNA, TCRdb's TRBD2 call cannot be checked. The CDR3 loop reads CASSIDLSRSPSYEQYF.